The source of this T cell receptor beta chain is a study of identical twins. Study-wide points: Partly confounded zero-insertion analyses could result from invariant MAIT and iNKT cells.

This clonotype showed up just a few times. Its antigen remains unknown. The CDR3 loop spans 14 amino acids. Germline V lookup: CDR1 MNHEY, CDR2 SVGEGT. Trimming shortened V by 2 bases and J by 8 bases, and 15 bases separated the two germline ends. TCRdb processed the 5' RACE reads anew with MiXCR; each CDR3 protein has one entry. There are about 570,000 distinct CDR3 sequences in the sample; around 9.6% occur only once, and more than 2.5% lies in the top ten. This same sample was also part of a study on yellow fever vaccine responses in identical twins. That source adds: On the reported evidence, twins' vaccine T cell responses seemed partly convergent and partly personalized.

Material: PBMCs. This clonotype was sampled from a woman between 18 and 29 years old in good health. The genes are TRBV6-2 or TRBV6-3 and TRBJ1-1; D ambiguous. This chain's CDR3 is CASSYTAVIGEAFF. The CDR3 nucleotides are TGTGCCAGCAGTTACACAGCTGTCATAGGCGAAGCTTTCTTT.